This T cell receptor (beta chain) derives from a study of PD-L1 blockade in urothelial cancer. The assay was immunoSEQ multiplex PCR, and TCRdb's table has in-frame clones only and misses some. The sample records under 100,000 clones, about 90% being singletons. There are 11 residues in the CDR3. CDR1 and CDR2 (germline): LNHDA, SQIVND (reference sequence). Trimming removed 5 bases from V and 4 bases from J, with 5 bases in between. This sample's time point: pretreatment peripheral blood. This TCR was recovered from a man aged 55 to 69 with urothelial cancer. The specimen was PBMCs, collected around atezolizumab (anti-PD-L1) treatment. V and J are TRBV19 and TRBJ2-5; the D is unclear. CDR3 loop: CASSSGETQYF. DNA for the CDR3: TGTGCCAGTAGTTCCGGAGAGACCCAGTACTTC.